The rows below give T cell receptor beta chains drawn from one sample of a study of T cell repertoires in cytomegalovirus infection. TCRdb itself ran the reads through MiXCR, one entry per CDR3 protein. Of nearly 700,000 distinct CDR3 sequences listed, around 32% are singletons. Their specific antigens are unknown. The sequencing here drew on cultured PBMCs, taken from culture after CMV antigen stimulation. These receptors all stem from a human donor in good health (CMV status not recorded). Some clones in this sample may be carry-over from other donors' samples. Each CDR3 is given with its conserved first and last residue. The D gene is left open where the match is weak. Clone size, where shown, is once, few, many, or a class for clones that have expanded.

>TRBJ2-1|NA|TRBD2|TRBV7-8
TGTGCCAGCAGCACCGGGACTAGCGGGAGGGGGGGGAGCTCCTACAATGAGCAGTTCTTC
CASSTGTSGRGGSSYNEQFF
>TRBJ2-1|NA|TRBD2|TRBV19
TGTGCCAGCAGGGGCGGGGGGTTCGGCCTAGCGGGTTTCTACAATGAGCAGTTCTTC
CASRGGGFGLAGFYNEQFF
>TRBJ2-1|NA|TRBD2|TRBV7-6
TGTGCCAGCAGCCCGAGAGCAGCGGGAGGGTACCTCTTTTACAATGAGCAGTTCTTC
CASSPRAAGGYLFYNEQFF
>TRBJ1-1|few|NA|TRBV10-2
TGCGCCAGCACGGTCGTCTCACCGAACACTGAAGCTTTCTTT
CASTVVSPNTEAFF
>TRBJ1-1|NA|NA|TRBV6-2/TRBV6-3
TGTGCCAGCAGTCTCTCCATATGGAACACTGAAGCTTTCTTT
CASSLSIWNTEAFF
>TRBJ2-3|many|TRBD2|TRBV7-2
TGTGCCAGCAGCCCGGGACTAGTAAATACGCAGTATTTT
CASSPGLVNTQYF
>TRBJ2-5|few|TRBD1|TRBV7-7
TGTGCCAGCAAGGCTACAGGGGGCGCAGGGGAGACCCAGTACTTC
CASKATGGAGETQYF
>TRBJ1-5|NA|NA|TRBV19
TGTGCCAGTAGTATAGATCTTTTTGGGCGTCAGCCCCAGCATTTT
CASSIDLFGRQPQHF
>TRBJ2-1|NA|NA|TRBV20-1
TGCAGTGCTAAGCACGAAACAGGCCTGTCGCGTGAGCAGTTCTTC
CSAKHETGLSREQFF
>TRBJ2-3|few|NA|TRBV12-3/TRBV12-4
TGTGCCAGCAGTTTACCGGGGGCCGGGTCGGATACGCAGTATTTT
CASSLPGAGSDTQYF
>TRBJ2-5|many|NA|TRBV7-2
TGTGCCAGCAGCTTATGGGGAGAAGAGACCCAGTACTTC
CASSLWGEETQYF
>TRBJ2-3|NA|NA|TRBV2
TGTGCCAGCAGTGTCCTAGACTCCTACACAGATACGCAGTATTTT
CASSVLDSYTDTQYF
>TRBJ1-4|few|TRBD1|TRBV28
TGTGCCAGCAGTTCCCAGACAGGGGGAGGGGAAAAACTGTTTTTT
CASSSQTGGGEKLFF
>TRBJ2-7|many|NA|TRBV7-9
TGTGCCAGCAGCTCCGGACCGAATGCCATCTCCTACGAGCAGTACTTC
CASSSGPNAISYEQYF
>TRBJ1-5|few|NA|TRBV19
TGTGCCAGTACGCTCACCGGGGGGTACCAGCCCCAGCATTTT
CASTLTGGYQPQHF
>TRBJ1-4|NA|TRBD1|TRBV20-1
TGCAGTGCTAACAGGGGTCGCCATGAAAAACTGTTTTTT
CSANRGRHEKLFF
>TRBJ1-2|NA|NA|TRBV6-1
TGTGCCAGCAGTGAAGGGACAAATCCTAACTATGGCTACACCTTC
CASSEGTNPNYGYTF
>TRBJ1-2|few|TRBD1|TRBV11-2
TGTGCCAGCAGCCGGAGGGACAGGGGGGACTATGGCTACACCTTC
CASSRRDRGDYGYTF
>TRBJ2-5|NA|TRBD2|TRBV27
TGTGCCATCCGGGGGGGGAACCAAGAGACCCAGTACTTC
CAIRGGNQETQYF
>TRBJ2-7|NA|NA|TRBV27
TGTGCCAGCAGTACAATACAGGGATCATTCTCCTACGAGCAGTACTTC
CASSTIQGSFSYEQYF
>TRBJ1-1|few|NA|TRBV11-2
TGTGCCAGCAGCTTAGATGGGGATACGAACACTGAAGCTTTCTTT
CASSLDGDTNTEAFF
>TRBJ2-1|NA|NA|TRBV7-6
TGTGCCAGCAGCCCGAGGTCCCTAAGCTCCTACAATGAGCAGTTCTTC
CASSPRSLSSYNEQFF
>TRBJ1-4|NA|TRBD1|TRBV20-1
TGCAGTGCAACCGGGGGACAGTCTGAAAAACTGTTTTTT
CSATGGQSEKLFF
>TRBJ1-4|NA|NA|TRBV4-3
TGCGCCAGCAGCCCCTCGGCACGGCCAGCAACTAATGAAAAACTGTTTTTT
CASSPSARPATNEKLFF
>TRBJ2-3|few|NA|TRBV7-2
TGTGCCAGCAGCGTGAGAACAGATACGCAGTATTTT
CASSVRTDTQYF
>TRBJ2-7|NA|NA|TRBV20-1
TGCAGTGCCCCCCGTGAGGACGGCTACGAGCAGTACTTC
CSAPREDGYEQYF
>TRBJ2-5|NA|TRBD2|TRBV11-2
TGTGCCAGCAGCGTAGCGGGAGGGCTCATCGAGACCCAGTACTTC
CASSVAGGLIETQYF
>TRBJ2-3|NA|TRBD1|TRBV2
TGTGCCAGCAGCGATTCGGGACAGGGGGCCCTTTCCCCAGATACGCAGTATTTT
CASSDSGQGALSPDTQYF
>TRBJ1-6|few|NA|TRBV6-1
TGTGCCAGCAGTTCGACCGGATTCGAATCACCCCTCCACTTT
CASSSTGFESPLHF
>TRBJ2-5|NA|TRBD2|TRBV4-2
TGTGCCAGCAGCCAAGAAGGACTAGCGGGGGAACAAGAGACCCAGTACTTC
CASSQEGLAGEQETQYF
>TRBJ1-2|many|NA|TRBV7-8
TGTGCCAGCAGCTTAGGGCATGTGAACGGCTACACCTTC
CASSLGHVNGYTF
>TRBJ1-1|few|NA|TRBV7-2
TGTGCCAGCAGCCCCGATTTTCGGAGGTTTAGCACTGAAGCTTTCTTT
CASSPDFRRFSTEAFF
>TRBJ2-6|NA|TRBD2|TRBV7-9
TGTGCCAGCAGCTTAGTGGGAGGGACTGGGGCCAACGTCCTGACTTTC
CASSLVGGTGANVLTF
>TRBJ2-2|NA|NA|TRBV12-3/TRBV12-4
TGTGCCAGCAGTTCCGCCATCTCCCTCGGACGGCCTGCGAACACCGGGGAGCTGTTTTTT
CASSSAISLGRPANTGELFF
>TRBJ2-1|once|NA|TRBV4-1
TGCGCCAGCAGCCACGCCCTAGGGGATGAGCAGTTCTTC
CASSHALGDEQFF
>TRBJ1-5|NA|NA|TRBV2
TGTGCCAGCAGTGGGAGGGTGAATCAGCCCCAGCATTTT
CASSGRVNQPQHF
>TRBJ1-2|NA|TRBD1|TRBV19
TGTGCCAGTAGTATGACAGGGGGCGTGTATGGCTACACCTTC
CASSMTGGVYGYTF
>TRBJ2-1|NA|TRBD2|TRBV7-2
TGTGCCAGCATCCCCGCCACAAGGGCTAGCGGGACCCTAAACTACAATGAGCAGTTCTTC
CASIPATRASGTLNYNEQFF
>TRBJ2-1|few|TRBD2|TRBV25-1
TGTGCCAGCAGTGAAGGTAGCGGGAGGGCAAATGAGCAGTTCTTC
CASSEGSGRANEQFF
>TRBJ1-1|few|NA|TRBV20-1
TGCAGTGCTAGACCCTCGTGGGAGGAAGCTTTCTTT
CSARPSWEEAFF
>TRBJ2-7|few|TRBD1|TRBV7-8
TGTGCCAGCAGCTTGGACAGGGGGTTGGCACTTAGGAACGAGCAGTACTTC
CASSLDRGLALRNEQYF
>TRBJ1-2|NA|TRBD1|TRBV20-1
TGCAGTGCTAGCCGGGACAGTGATGGCTACACCTTC
CSASRDSDGYTF
>TRBJ2-5|few|NA|TRBV7-2
TGTGCCAGCAGCTTAGGGACACTTAAAGAGACCCAGTACTTC
CASSLGTLKETQYF
>TRBJ1-1|NA|NA|TRBV7-6
TGTGCCAGCAGCTTAGAGGGCAGGGATACATCTGAAGCTTTCTTT
CASSLEGRDTSEAFF
>TRBJ1-4|few|NA|TRBV6-6
TGTGCCAGCAGTTATGGGCAGACGAAAGGTGAAAAACTGTTTTTT
CASSYGQTKGEKLFF
>TRBJ1-2|NA|NA|TRBV19
TGTGCCAGTAGTATTTCGTACGGAAACTATGGCTACACCTTC
CASSISYGNYGYTF
>TRBJ2-5|few|NA|TRBV24-1
TGTGCCACCAGTCCAGTGGGGAGGAACGCGACCCAGTACTTC
CATSPVGRNATQYF
>TRBJ1-5|NA|NA|TRBV6-1
TGTGCCAGCAGTTGGACAGTAGAGAATCAGCCCCAGCATTTT
CASSWTVENQPQHF
>TRBJ2-5|NA|NA|TRBV10-3
TGTGCCATCAGTGAGATTCGGGAGACCCTGTACTTC
CAISEIRETLYF
>TRBJ2-7|NA|TRBD1|TRBV5-4
TGTGCCAGCAGCCAGGGACAGGGGCGTTTGTACGAGCAGTACTTC
CASSQGQGRLYEQYF
>TRBJ2-7|NA|TRBD1|TRBV7-6
TGTGCCAGCAGCTCGATTCCAGGGGGCACCTACGAGCAGTACTTC
CASSSIPGGTYEQYF
>TRBJ2-1|few|NA|TRBV11-2
TGTGCCAGTAGTCCATCGGCCGCCTCGAGTGAGCAGTTCTTC
CASSPSAASSEQFF
>TRBJ1-3|NA|TRBD1|TRBV7-2
TGTGCCAGCAGCCCACAGGGGGCGTCTGGAAACACCATATATTTT
CASSPQGASGNTIYF
>TRBJ2-1|NA|TRBD2|TRBV9
TGTGCCAGCAGCGCCGCGGGGGGGCAGTCCTACAATGAGCAGTTCTTC
CASSAAGGQSYNEQFF
>TRBJ2-1|NA|TRBD2|TRBV24-1
TGTGCCACCAGTGATTCTAGCGGGGCCTTAACCTTCTACAATGAGCAGTTCTTC
CATSDSSGALTFYNEQFF